One TCR beta chain is described in this entry. Its matching antigen is unknown. The data were taken from a study of cytomegalovirus exposure and HLA in healthy donors. Likely unrecorded immune exposures existed in these nominally healthy donors. The V and J ends lost 5 bases and 1 base, in that order; junction bases with no gene match: 10. CDR1 and CDR2 (germline): MDHEN, SYDVKM. The CDR3 extends over 16 amino acids. General observations from the study: DRB1 had the most TCR associations and HLA-C the fewest, a later analysis found, with rates varying by HLA locus. HLA-A and HLA-B allele assignments for most subjects were reportedly predicted accurately using TCR beta sequences. Most of the TCR beta V segments (in an earlier analysis) were productive either about 87% or about 30% of the time.

Primers for the PCR totalled 60 Vbeta and 13 Jbeta. TCRdb keeps only in-frame clones here, not all; method: immunoSEQ multiplex PCR. Among 95,000 to 150,000 clones listed, 65% to 80% were seen once. The chain has TRBV28 and TRBJ1-1; 7 bases match TRBD1. Sequencing was performed on PBMCs. The origin of this receptor is a man aged 55 to 70 in good health and CMV-seropositive. The CDR3 sequence is CASSTTGTDPNTEAFF. The CDR3 nucleotides read TGTGCCAGCAGTACCACCGGGACAGATCCGAACACTGAAGCTTTCTTT.